This T cell receptor (beta chain) originates from a study of CD8 T cells in ankylosing spondylitis. Study outcomes and limitations: A motif of roughly eight highly homologous TCR beta variants was seen as apparently characteristic of ankylosing spondylitis blood.

A single record per CDR3 protein comes from TCRdb applying MiXCR to the 5' RACE reads. The sample consists of 250,000 or so distinct CDR3 sequences, 15% to 20% of them appearing once. Comments on this clonotype: What it binds is unknown.

Germline values: CDR1 LNHDA, CDR2 SQIVND (reference sequence). The trim removed 6 bases at V and 4 bases at J, leaving 12 bases unmatched. This CDR3 has 16 amino acids. The sequence came from a male donor with ankylosing spondylitis or in good health (not recorded which). The source material was blood, either unsorted or a sorted T cell fraction (not recorded which). The V call is TRBV19, the J call TRBJ2-7, with 10 bases matching TRBD2. As DNA, the CDR3 is TGTGCCAGTAGACCCATAGGGTGGACTAGCGGATACGAGCAGTACTTC. It codes for CASRPIGWTSGYEQYF.